The 12 T cell receptor beta chains presented below share a single source sample, sequenced in a study of cytomegalovirus exposure and HLA in healthy donors. PCR was performed using 60 Vbeta and 13 Jbeta primers. TCRdb keeps only in-frame clones here, not all; method: immunoSEQ multiplex PCR. This sample has about 130,000 clones; 75% to 85% occur once, and the top ten carry approximately 4%. Source material: PBMCs. These TCRs come from a woman in her forties in good health and CMV-seronegative.

The gene calls are TRBV5-8 and TRBJ1-2; TRBD1 aligns across 9 bases. V trimming: 0 bases; J trimming: 7 bases; junction bases outside the gene matches: 4. The CDR3 is 14 amino acids. CDR1 SGHTS and CDR2 YDEGEE come from the germline V gene. The CDR3 DNA is TGTGCCAGCAGCTTGGAGGGGACAGGGTTTGGCTACACCTTC. It translates to CASSLEGTGFGYTF.

The chain couples TRBV28 to TRBJ2-7; 10 positions match TRBD2. V lost 5 bases, J lost 4 bases, and 8 bases stayed unmatched. There are 15 residues in the CDR3. Germline values: CDR1 MDHEN, CDR2 SYDVKM. Here the CDR3 reads CASSPGLAQPYEQYF. CDR3 nucleotides: TGTGCCAGCAGTCCGGGACTAGCGCAGCCTTACGAGCAGTACTTC.

The V call is TRBV6-5, the J call TRBJ2-1; possible D gene TRBD1, 6 bases. The CDR3 is 14 amino acids. The germline gives CDR1 MNHEY, CDR2 SVGAGI. The V and J ends lost 7 bases and 4 bases respectively, with 14 bases between them. The CDR3 sequence is CASTRSGVYNEQFF. DNA of the CDR3: TGTGCCAGCACCAGGTCAGGGGTGTACAATGAGCAGTTCTTC.

This clone was seen more than once but under ten times. The chain carries TRBV5-1 and TRBJ1-4; TRBD1 matches 7 bases. Germline V gene sequence: CDR1 SGHRS, CDR2 YFSETQ. Trimming cost V 6 bases and J 5 bases; bases outside gene matches: 13. This CDR3 comprises 16 residues. The CDR3 region has the DNA TGCGCCAGCACGTTTAGTCCGGGACAGCGAAATGAAAAACTGTTTTTT. The encoded protein is CASTFSPGQRNEKLFF.

This clone was found once. The chain employs TRBV14 and TRBJ2-7; the D is unclear. V shed 1 base and J shed 0 bases, with 10 bases lying between them. CDR3 size: 15 residues. CDR1 and CDR2 (germline): SGHDN, FVKESK. CDR3 sequence (DNA): TGTGCCAGCAGCCAAGGCAGGCTGAGCTCCTACGAGCAGTACTTC. This encodes CASSQGRLSSYEQYF.

This clone was detected only once. The chain recombines TRBV27 with TRBJ2-2, with 13 nucleotides matching TRBD2. The length of the CDR3 is 20 residues. V lost 5 bases, J lost 4 bases, and 16 bases stayed unmatched. Germline CDR1 is MNHEY and CDR2 is SMNVEV (reference sequence). This chain's CDR3 is CASSPMAGLAGAVGTGELFF. The CDR3 DNA follows: TGTGCCAGCAGTCCTATGGCCGGACTAGCGGGGGCAGTGGGCACCGGGGAGCTGTTTTTT.

V and J are TRBV2 and TRBJ1-5; D is possibly TRBD1 (6 bases). Germline CDR1 reads SNHLY; CDR2 reads FYNNEI. This CDR3 comprises 14 residues. Trimming pared 8 bases from V and 9 bases from J, leaving 20 bases between. Here the CDR3 reads CASQYRAPSWPQHF. In nucleotides, the CDR3 is TGTGCCAGCCAATACAGGGCACCATCATGGCCCCAGCATTTT.

The chain links TRBV14 to TRBJ2-1; 11 bases line up with TRBD2. The CDR3 has 16 residues. Germline loops: CDR1 SGHDN, CDR2 FVKESK. The junction had 6 bases not matched to a gene; V was cut back by 3 bases and J by 5 bases. The CDR3 is CASSHLSGGGNNEQFF. The CDR3 nucleotides read TGTGCCAGCAGCCACCTTAGCGGGGGGGGGAACAATGAGCAGTTCTTC.

This chain links TRBV28 with TRBJ1-6, with 7 bases that match TRBD1. This CDR3 is built from 18 residues. CDR1 and CDR2 from the germline V gene are MDHEN and SYDVKM. The junction had 14 bases not matched to a gene; V was cut back by 2 bases and J by 7 bases. Written as DNA, the CDR3 is TGTGCCAGCAGTTTAGGCCTCGGACCCGGGACAGCCAATTCACCCCTCCACTTT. Its translation is CASSLGLGPGTANSPLHF.

The chain links TRBV11-2 to TRBJ1-1, with D possibly TRBD1 on 6 matching bases. CDR1 SGHAT and CDR2 FQNNGV come from the germline V gene. The length of the CDR3 is 14 residues. Between the trimmed V and J ends, which lost 1 base and 3 bases, there was a span of 9 bases. The CDR3 is CASSLGGGYTEAFF. In nucleotides, the CDR3 is TGTGCCAGCAGCTTAGGCGGGGGCTACACTGAAGCTTTCTTT.

This clone was detected once. The chain's CDR3 is CASSVWTGEGEKLFF. The CDR3 DNA is TGTGCCAGTAGTGTCTGGACAGGGGAGGGAGAAAAACTGTTTTTT. The chain is built from TRBV19 and TRBJ1-4, with 9 bases matching TRBD1. V was pared by 5 bases and J by 8 bases, with 9 bases of the junction left unmatched. The CDR3 consists of 15 residues. Germline values: CDR1 LNHDA, CDR2 SQIVND (reference sequence).

This clone was detected only a few times. Other DNA sequences in this specimen translate into the identical CDR3. This chain joins TRBV19 and TRBJ1-1; 7 bases are shared with TRBD1. The CDR3 is 13 amino acids. The V gene end was trimmed by 4 bases and the J gene end by 3 bases; junction bases not matched to a gene: 2. Germline assignment: CDR1 LNHDA and CDR2 SQIVND (reference sequence). The CDR3 here is CASSTDRDTEAFF. Written as DNA, the CDR3 is TGTGCCAGTAGTACTGACAGGGACACTGAAGCTTTCTTT.